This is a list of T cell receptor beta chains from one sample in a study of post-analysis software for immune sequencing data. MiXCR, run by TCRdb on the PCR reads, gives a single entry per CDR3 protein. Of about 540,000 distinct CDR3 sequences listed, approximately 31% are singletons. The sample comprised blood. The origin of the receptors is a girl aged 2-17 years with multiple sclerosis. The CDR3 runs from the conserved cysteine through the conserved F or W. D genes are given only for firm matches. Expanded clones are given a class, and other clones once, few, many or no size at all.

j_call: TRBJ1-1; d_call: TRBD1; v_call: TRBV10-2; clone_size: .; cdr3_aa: CASSGWDSEAFF; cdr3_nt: TGCGCCAGCAGTGGATGGGACAGTGAAGCTTTCTTT
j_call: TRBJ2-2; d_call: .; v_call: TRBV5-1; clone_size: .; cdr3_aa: CASSLAAGLTGELFF; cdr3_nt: TGCGCCAGCAGCTTGGCCGCAGGCCTCACCGGGGAGCTGTTTTTT
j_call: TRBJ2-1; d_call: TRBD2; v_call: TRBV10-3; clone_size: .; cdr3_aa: CAISGLGSGGPPPLYNEQFF; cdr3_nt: TGTGCCATCAGTGGGTTGGGTAGCGGGGGGCCACCGCCACTTTACAATGAGCAGTTCTTC
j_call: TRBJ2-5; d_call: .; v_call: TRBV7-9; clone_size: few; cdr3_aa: CASSFAEGLQETQYF; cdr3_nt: TGTGCCAGCAGCTTCGCGGAGGGGCTACAAGAGACCCAGTACTTC
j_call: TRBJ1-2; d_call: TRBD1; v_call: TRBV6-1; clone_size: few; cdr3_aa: CATAERQGLNYGYTF; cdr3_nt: TGTGCCACAGCAGAACGACAGGGACTTAACTATGGCTACACCTTC
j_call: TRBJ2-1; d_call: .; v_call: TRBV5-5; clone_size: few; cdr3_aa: CASSLASSWNEQFF; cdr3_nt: TGTGCCAGCAGCTTGGCGAGTAGCTGGAATGAGCAGTTCTTC
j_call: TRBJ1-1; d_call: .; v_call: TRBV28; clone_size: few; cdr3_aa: CASSLSSSEAFF; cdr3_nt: TGTGCCAGCAGTTTATCATCAAGTGAAGCTTTCTTT
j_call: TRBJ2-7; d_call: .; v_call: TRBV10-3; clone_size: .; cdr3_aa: CATSETAYEQYF; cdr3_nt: TGTGCCACCAGTGAGACAGCCTACGAGCAGTACTTC
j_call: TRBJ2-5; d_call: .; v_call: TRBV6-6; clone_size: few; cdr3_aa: CASTSHGGPWETQYF; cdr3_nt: TGTGCCAGCACTTCCCACGGGGGGCCCTGGGAGACCCAGTACTTC
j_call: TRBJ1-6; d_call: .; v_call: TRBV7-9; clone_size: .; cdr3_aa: CASSSRFQTYNSPLHF; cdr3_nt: TGTGCCAGCAGCTCCAGGTTTCAAACCTATAATTCACCCCTCCACTTT